The 30 T cell receptor beta chains below were found in one sample sequenced in a study of identical twins. One entry per CDR3 protein, called by TCRdb with MiXCR from the 5' RACE reads. The sample holds approximately 500,000 distinct CDR3 sequences, roughly 24% seen once. These data also featured in a second study, about T cells expressing NK-cell markers.

The sample consisted of CD4+ T cells sorted from blood. These receptors were collected from a woman aged 18-29 years in good health.

This clonotype has just a few counts. The chain couples TRBV5-1 to TRBJ1-4; D gene uncertain. Germline V gives CDR1 SGHRS, CDR2 YFSETQ. This CDR3 has 14 amino acids. Trimming shortened V by 0 bases and J by 5 bases, and 8 bases separated the two germline ends. CDR3 sequence reads: CASSLGFRNEKLFF. Written as DNA, the CDR3 is TGCGCCAGCAGCTTGGGATTTAGAAATGAAAAACTGTTTTTT.

In DNA, the CDR3 is TGTGCCAGCAGTTTTGGACTGACGAACACTGAAGCTTTCTTT. Translated, it gives CASSFGLTNTEAFF. The chain recombines TRBV12-3 or TRBV12-4 with TRBJ1-1; no reliable D call. Deletions cut 3 bases from V and 1 base from J, with 9 bases between. The CDR3 is made up of 14 amino acids.

CDR3 DNA: TGTGCCAGCAGCTTACCGGAGGTTTCCCGAGAAGCTTTCTTT. Amino acid sequence: CASSLPEVSREAFF. V gene TRBV5-6 combines with J gene TRBJ1-1, with D unresolved. V lost 2 bases and J lost 8, with 16 bases in between. The germline V gene has CDR1 SGHDT and CDR2 YYEEEE. This CDR3 region has 14 residues.

This chain joins TRBV18 and TRBJ2-4, with D tentatively TRBD1 or TRBD2 (6 bases each). Trimming took off 1 base at V and 8 bases at J, with 24 bases between the two ends. CDR1 and CDR2 (germline): KGHSH, LQKENI. CDR3 length: 18 residues. This CDR3 reads CASSPRWGANKSKDIQYF. CDR3 bases: TGTGCCAGCTCACCACGGTGGGGGGCTAACAAAAGCAAGGACATTCAGTACTTC.

The rearrangement uses TRBV11-2 and TRBJ1-2, with D possibly matching TRBD1 (6 bases). Trimming pared 1 base from V and 6 bases from J, leaving 9 bases between. CDR1 is SGHAT, CDR2 FQNNGV, per germline. The CDR3 covers 13 residues. The CDR3 loop reads CASSLVGGDGYTF. The CDR3 nucleotides are TGTGCCAGCAGCTTAGTAGGGGGAGATGGCTACACCTTC.

This sequence joins TRBV20-1 and TRBJ2-1, with TRBD2 matching 11 bases. Germline V lookup: CDR1 DFQATT, CDR2 SNEGSKA (reference sequence). The ends lost 5 bases at V and 4 bases at J; junction bases unmatched: 7. This CDR3 comprises 15 residues. The CDR3: CSARHGTSGYNEQFF. The CDR3 bases are TGCAGTGCTCGCCATGGGACTAGCGGATACAATGAGCAGTTCTTC.

This chain joins TRBV3-1 and TRBJ1-2; 10 bases line up with TRBD1. Germline V gives CDR1 LGHDT, CDR2 YNNKEL (reference sequence). V lost 4 bases to trimming and J lost 3 bases; unmatched junction nucleotides: 5. This CDR3 is 15 amino acids long. The CDR3 loop is CASSPTGGNDYGYTF. Here the CDR3 DNA reads TGTGCCAGCAGCCCGACAGGGGGCAATGACTATGGCTACACCTTC.

This clonotype was seen a few times. CDR3: CASSLGQAKETQYF. In DNA, the CDR3 is TGCGCCAGCAGCTTGGGACAGGCGAAAGAGACCCAGTACTTC. This rearrangement joins TRBV5-1 to TRBJ2-5; TRBD1 is a possible D gene (6 bases). V was shortened by 0 bases and J by 3 bases, with 9 bases between the two germline ends. Germline V gene lookup returns CDR1 SGHRS and CDR2 YFSETQ. The CDR3 runs 14 residues.

The chain recombines TRBV11-2 with TRBJ2-1; D possibly matches TRBD1 or TRBD2 (5 bases each). V dropped 0 bases and J dropped 6 bases, with 18 bases sitting between them. The CDR3 length is 17 residues. From germline, CDR1 is SGHAT and CDR2 FQNNGV. For the CDR3, the DNA is TGTGCCAGCAGCTTAGAAACTCCGGGACCCCGAGGCAATGAGCAGTTCTTC. Translated, it gives CASSLETPGPRGNEQFF.

This chain connects TRBV5-1 to TRBJ2-7; possibly TRBD2 for D (6 bases). Deletions cut 0 bases from V and 3 bases from J, with 13 bases between. From germline, CDR1 is SGHRS and CDR2 YFSETQ. This CDR3 has 15 residues. As DNA, the CDR3 is TGCGCCAGCAGCTTGGGTGGAGGGAGGCTCTACGAGCAGTACTTC. Translating gives CASSLGGGRLYEQYF.

The chain joins TRBV5-1 to TRBJ2-1; D is ambiguous. Trimming removed 0 bases from V and 10 bases from J, with 14 bases in between. The V gene's germline CDR1 is SGHRS and CDR2 YFSETQ. This CDR3 comprises 14 residues. This chain's CDR3 is CASSLANVIEEQFF. As DNA, the CDR3 is TGCGCCAGCAGCTTGGCCAACGTCATCGAGGAGCAGTTCTTC.

The rearrangement links TRBV20-1 to TRBJ2-1; 11 nucleotides align to TRBD2. Per germline, CDR1 DFQATT and CDR2 SNEGSKA (reference sequence). Trimming cost V 4 bases and J 5 bases; bases outside gene matches: 7. This CDR3 region has 15 residues. Written as DNA, the CDR3 is TGCAGTGCTAACCCTAGCGGGAGGAAGGACAATGAGCAGTTCTTC. Translation gives CSANPSGRKDNEQFF.

This clonotype was counted between two and nine times. The rearrangement joins TRBV18 to TRBJ1-1; D gene uncertain. V shed 1 base and J shed 3 bases, with 12 bases lying between them. This CDR3 has 15 amino acids. Germline values: CDR1 KGHSH, CDR2 LQKENI. Written as DNA, the CDR3 is TGTGCCAGCTCACCACAGACATCTACGTACACTGAAGCTTTCTTT. Translated, it gives CASSPQTSTYTEAFF. The variable domain in full, completed from reference TRBV18 and TRBJ1-1, reads NAGVMQNPRHLVRRRGQEARLRCSPMKGHSHVYWYRQLPEEGLKFMVYLQKENIIDESGMPKERFSAEFPKEGPSILRIQQVVRGDSAAYFCASSPQTSTYTEAFFGQGTRLTVV.

The rearrangement uses TRBV20-1 and TRBJ2-5, with 7 bases lining up with TRBD2. Germline loops: CDR1 DFQATT, CDR2 SNEGSKA (reference sequence). Trimming at V came to 3 bases and at J to 3 bases, leaving 10 bases not matched to a gene. CDR3 size: 15 residues. The CDR3 sequence is CSASLRREREETQYF. The DNA of the CDR3 is TGCAGTGCTAGTTTACGGCGGGAGCGGGAAGAGACCCAGTACTTC.

This clonotype was seen a few times. V usage is TRBV24-1 and J usage is TRBJ2-1; D not certain. Trimming shortened V by 1 base and J by 6 bases, and 0 bases separated the two germline ends. The CDR3 totals 11 residues. CDR1 KGHDR and CDR2 SFDVKD come from the germline V gene. CDR3 in amino acids: CATSDFNEQFF. CDR3 in DNA: TGTGCCACCAGTGATTTCAATGAGCAGTTCTTC.

The rearrangement joins TRBV6-1 to TRBJ2-5, with 7 bases that match TRBD1. The CDR3 loop spans 14 amino acids. Germline lookup yields CDR1 MNHNS and CDR2 SASEGT. Trimming cost V 6 bases and J 3 bases; bases outside gene matches: 7. The CDR3: CASSRGQFKETQYF. CDR3 DNA sequence: TGTGCCAGCAGCAGGGGACAGTTCAAAGAGACCCAGTACTTC.

The chain combines TRBV5-4 with TRBJ2-7, with no clear D. V lost 4 bases and J 2 bases, leaving 10 bases between the germline ends. CDR3 length: 13 amino acids. Germline V gene lookup returns CDR1 SGHNT and CDR2 YYREEE (reference sequence). CDR3 sequence reads: CASSHGFAYEQYF. The CDR3 region has the DNA TGTGCCAGCAGCCACGGATTTGCCTACGAGCAGTACTTC.

The V gene is TRBV5-1, the J gene TRBJ2-2; D unclear. The CDR3 is made up of 16 amino acids. Germline V gene data show CDR1 as SGHRS and CDR2 as YFSETQ. With 5 bases removed from V and 4 bases from J, the gap between germline ends came to 18 bases. The DNA for the CDR3 is TGCGCCAGCAGGGGCACTAAATTCCCTGGCACCGGGGAGCTGTTTTTT. Translating gives CASRGTKFPGTGELFF.

V is TRBV6-1 and J is TRBJ2-2; tentative D call: TRBD1 (5 bases). The CDR3 is 15 amino acids. Germline CDR1 reads MNHNS; CDR2 reads SASEGT. V lost 8 bases and J lost 3, with 16 bases in between. The CDR3 region has the DNA TGTGCCAGCGGCAGGGAAGGACGTGACACCGGGGAGCTGTTTTTT. Translation gives CASGREGRDTGELFF.

There are a few counts of this clonotype. The chain is built from TRBV6-1 and TRBJ2-3, with 11 bases fitting TRBD2. V was clipped by 6 bases and J by 3 bases; unmatched bases: 5. The CDR3 is made up of 15 amino acids. CDR1 is MNHNS, CDR2 SASEGT, per germline. CDR3 sequence: CASRTSGMVTDTQYF. In nucleotides, the CDR3 is TGTGCCAGCAGGACTAGCGGGATGGTAACAGATACGCAGTATTTT.

The V and J genes are TRBV12-3 or TRBV12-4 and TRBJ1-1; 9 bases map to TRBD1. Germline trimming cut 1 base from V and 11 bases from J; bases unmatched to any gene: 2. This CDR3 contains 12 residues. CDR3 loop: CASSLGGQGAFF. CDR3 DNA: TGTGCCAGCAGTTTAGGTGGACAGGGGGCTTTCTTT.

The sample holds a few counts of this clonotype. The V call is TRBV7-3, the J call TRBJ2-1; D perhaps matches TRBD2 (5 bases). This CDR3 region has 16 residues. Per the germline V gene, CDR1 is SGHTA and CDR2 is FQGTGA. Trimming removed 1 base from V and 1 base from J, with 11 bases in between. This chain's CDR3 is CASSLNGVRSYNEQFF. For the CDR3, the DNA is TGTGCCAGCAGCTTAAACGGGGTCAGATCCTACAATGAGCAGTTCTTC.

The chain recombines TRBV7-2 with TRBJ2-1; TRBD2 matches 9 bases. CDR3 length: 15 residues. V lost 5 bases, J lost 7 bases, and 9 bases stayed unmatched. Germline assignment: CDR1 SGHTA and CDR2 FQGNSA. In DNA form, the CDR3 reads TGTGCCAGCAGCCCCTGGGGTAGCGGGAGAAATGAGCAGTTCTTC. Amino acids: CASSPWGSGRNEQFF.

This clonotype appeared a few times. The chain carries TRBV6-5 and TRBJ1-2; D is undetermined. Trimming shortened V by 3 bases and J by 2 bases, and 10 bases separated the two germline ends. The CDR3 runs to 14 residues. Per germline, CDR1 MNHEY and CDR2 SVGAGI. The CDR3 sequence: CASSYNYGNYGYTF. The CDR3 nucleotides read TGTGCCAGCAGTTATAATTATGGCAACTATGGCTACACCTTC.

This clonotype was seen many times. This sequence joins TRBV12-3 or TRBV12-4 and TRBJ2-2; weak D call: TRBD2 (5 bases). Trimming took off 6 bases at V and 4 bases at J, with 18 bases between the two ends. The CDR3 is 16 amino acids. This chain's CDR3 is CASSNLLVRSTGELFF. As DNA, the CDR3 is TGTGCCAGCAGCAACCTACTAGTCCGGAGCACCGGGGAGCTGTTTTTT.

This clonotype has only a few counts. V and J are TRBV5-1 and TRBJ2-3; 11 bases are a match to TRBD2. Germline loops: CDR1 SGHRS, CDR2 YFSETQ. CDR3 length: 15 amino acids. J gave up 5 bases and V 4 bases, and 6 bases lay outside the gene matches. For the CDR3, the DNA is TGCGCCAGCAGCGAAACTAGCGGGGGTGGAGATACGCAGTATTTT. Translating it yields CASSETSGGGDTQYF. The entire variable domain, with the rest obtained from reference TRBV5-1 and TRBJ2-3, is as follows: KAGVTQTPRYLIKTRGQQVTLSCSPISGHRSVSWYQQTPGQGLQFLFEYFSETQRNKGNFPGRFSGRQFSNSRSEMNVSTLELGDSALYLCASSETSGGGDTQYFGPGTRLTVL.

The V call is TRBV4-1, the J call TRBJ1-6, with D unresolved. The CDR3 has 14 amino acids. Deletions cut 5 bases from V and 7 bases from J, with 12 bases between. CDR1 and CDR2 (germline): MGHRA, YSYEKL. For the CDR3, the DNA is TGCGCCAGCAGCAAGGACGGCGCCAATTCACCCCTCCACTTT. Protein sequence: CASSKDGANSPLHF.

The chain has TRBV12-3 or TRBV12-4 and TRBJ1-5; 12 bases align to TRBD1. The CDR3 totals 17 residues. With V trimmed by 5 bases and J by 8 bases, 13 bases remained unmatched. In DNA, the CDR3 is TGTGCCAGCAGTCCGGGACAGGGGGCCTCACTTATTAAGCCCCAGCATTTT. Protein product: CASSPGQGASLIKPQHF.

The J gene is TRBJ2-1, the V gene TRBV10-3, with D perhaps matching TRBD2 (6 bases). CDR1 is ENHRY and CDR2 is SYGVKD in the germline V gene. The CDR3 covers 13 residues. Trimming took off 10 bases at V and 3 bases at J, with 13 bases between the two ends. CDR3 sequence (DNA): TGTGCCACCTCCCCGGGGGACTACAATGAGCAGTTCTTC. It encodes CATSPGDYNEQFF.

In its sample, this clonotype was seen a few times. The chain combines TRBV5-1 with TRBJ2-2; the match to TRBD1 covers 7 bases. Germline V gives CDR1 SGHRS, CDR2 YFSETQ. The CDR3 consists of 15 residues. Trimming at V came to 2 bases and at J to 3 bases, leaving 4 bases not matched to a gene. The CDR3 spells CASSFTGVYTGELFF. The CDR3 DNA follows: TGCGCCAGCAGCTTTACAGGGGTCTACACCGGGGAGCTGTTTTTT.